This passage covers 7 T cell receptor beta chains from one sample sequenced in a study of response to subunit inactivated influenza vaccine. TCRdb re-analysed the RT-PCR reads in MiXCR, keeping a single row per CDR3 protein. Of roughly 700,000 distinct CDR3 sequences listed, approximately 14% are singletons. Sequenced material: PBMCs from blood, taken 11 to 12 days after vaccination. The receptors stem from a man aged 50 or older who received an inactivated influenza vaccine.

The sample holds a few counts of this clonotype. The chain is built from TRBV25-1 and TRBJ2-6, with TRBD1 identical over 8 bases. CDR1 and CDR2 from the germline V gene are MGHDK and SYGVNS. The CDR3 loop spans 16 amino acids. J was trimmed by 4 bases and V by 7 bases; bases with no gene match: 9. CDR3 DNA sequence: TGTGCCAGCACCCCAGGGGGCGCGTGGGGGGCCAACGTCCTGACTTTC. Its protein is CASTPGGAWGANVLTF. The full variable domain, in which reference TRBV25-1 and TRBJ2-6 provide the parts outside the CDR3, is EADIYQTPRYLVIGTGKKITLECSQTMGHDKMYWYQQDPGMELHLIHYSYGVNSTEKGDLSSESTVSRIRTEHFPLTLESARPSHTSQYLCASTPGGAWGANVLTFGAGSRLTVL.

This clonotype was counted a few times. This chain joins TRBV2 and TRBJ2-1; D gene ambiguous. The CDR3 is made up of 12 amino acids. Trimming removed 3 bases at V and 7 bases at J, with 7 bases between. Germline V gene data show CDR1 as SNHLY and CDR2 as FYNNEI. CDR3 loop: CASSELGNEQFF. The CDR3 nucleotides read TGTGCCAGCAGTGAGTTGGGAAATGAGCAGTTCTTC.

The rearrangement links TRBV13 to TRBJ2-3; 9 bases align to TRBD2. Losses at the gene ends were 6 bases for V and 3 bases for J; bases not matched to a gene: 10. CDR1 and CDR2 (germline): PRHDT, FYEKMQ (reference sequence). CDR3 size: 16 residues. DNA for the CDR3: TGTGCCAGCAGGCTTCTAAGCGGGAGGTTTACAGATACGCAGTATTTT. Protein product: CASRLLSGRFTDTQYF.

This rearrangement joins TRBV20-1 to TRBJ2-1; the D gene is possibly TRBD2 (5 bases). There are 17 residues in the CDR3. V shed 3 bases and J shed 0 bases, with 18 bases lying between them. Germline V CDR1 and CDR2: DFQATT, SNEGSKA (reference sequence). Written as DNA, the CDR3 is TGCAGTGCTAGTGAGGGATTGATGGACTTCTCCTACAATGAGCAGTTCTTC. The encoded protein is CSASEGLMDFSYNEQFF.

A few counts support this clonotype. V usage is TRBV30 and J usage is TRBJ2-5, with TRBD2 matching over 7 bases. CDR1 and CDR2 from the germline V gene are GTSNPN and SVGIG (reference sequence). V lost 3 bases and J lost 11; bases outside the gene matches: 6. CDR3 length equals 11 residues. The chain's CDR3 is CAWSQGGSQYF. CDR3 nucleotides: TGTGCCTGGAGCCAAGGCGGGAGTCAGTACTTC. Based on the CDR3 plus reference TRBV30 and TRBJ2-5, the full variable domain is SQTIHQWPATLVQPVGSPLSLECTVEGTSNPNLYWYRQAAGRGLQLLFYSVGIGQISSEVPQNLSASRPQDRQFILSSKKLLLSDSGFYLCAWSQGGSQYFGPGTRLLVL.

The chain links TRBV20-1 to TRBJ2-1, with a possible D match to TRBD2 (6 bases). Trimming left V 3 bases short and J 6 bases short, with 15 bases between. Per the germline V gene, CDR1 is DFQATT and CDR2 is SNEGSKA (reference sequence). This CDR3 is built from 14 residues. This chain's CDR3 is CSASGSNRGNEQFF. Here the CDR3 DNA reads TGCAGTGCTAGCGGGAGCAATCGAGGCAATGAGCAGTTCTTC.

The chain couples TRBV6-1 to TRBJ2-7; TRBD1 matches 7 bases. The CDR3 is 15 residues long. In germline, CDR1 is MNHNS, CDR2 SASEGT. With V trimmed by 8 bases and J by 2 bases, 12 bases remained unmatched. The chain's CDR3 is CASRLTGADAYEQYF. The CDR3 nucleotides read TGTGCCAGCCGGCTCACAGGGGCCGATGCCTACGAGCAGTACTTC.